This T cell receptor (beta chain) was sequenced during a study of somatic mutations in cytotoxic T cells in rheumatoid arthritis. The protocol was immunoSEQ multiplex PCR, while the TCRdb copy is restricted to in-frame clones and leaves out a portion. The table shows fewer than 30,000 clones, with 82% occurring only once. Findings and caveats of the study: Slight underrepresentation of TRBV07 in rheumatoid arthritis patients was not adjusted for multiple comparisons. With advancing age, CD8+ clonality climbed in rheumatoid arthritis patients but did not rise in healthy controls. In the expanded CD8+ clones, the antigen targets remained unknown. It was found that CD8+ T-cell clonality in rheumatoid arthritis patients did not differ significantly from that in age-matched healthy controls.

CDR3 size: 17 residues. V lost 2 bases, J lost 2 bases, and 18 bases lay in between. The germline V gene has CDR1 MGHRA and CDR2 YSYEKL. This clone was picked up a small number of times. Its target is unknown. The sequence derives from a middle-aged man in good health. V is TRBV4-1 and J is TRBJ1-1; D possibly corresponds to TRBD1 (5 bases). Sequenced: CD8+ T cells sorted from blood. This CDR3 reads CASSQQTFGAPNTEAFF. CDR3 sequence (DNA): TGCGCCAGCAGCCAACAAACGTTTGGGGCACCCAACACTGAAGCTTTCTTT.